The 19 T cell receptor beta chains listed next were all sequenced from one sample in a study of vaccination and CD4 T cells after COVID-19. Sequencing of cultured CD4+ T cell DNA used the Oncomine TCR Beta short-read assay. MiXCR, applied by TCRdb to the PCR reads, yields one record per CDR3 protein. The sample has about 8,900 distinct CDR3 sequences; 64% are singletons. These receptors' antigens are unknown. Treatment noted: 10-day PBMC culture with coronavirus spike peptide pools or control peptides (ViraFEST assay). Specimen: CD4+ T cells from blood, cultured in vitro. The receptor source for this set is a human donor who had recovered from COVID-19.

The chain has TRBV15 and TRBJ1-2; D possibly corresponds to TRBD1 (6 bases). Trimming took off 0 bases at V and 4 bases at J, with 12 bases between the two ends. There are 15 residues in the CDR3. Per the germline V gene, CDR1 is LNHNV and CDR2 is YYDKDF (reference sequence). CDR3 loop: CATSRDSQGSYGYTF. CDR3 nucleotide sequence: TGTGCCACCAGCAGAGATAGTCAGGGGAGCTATGGCTACACCTTC.

This clonotype showed up just a few times. The CDR3 protein is CASRTTGGTEAFF. The CDR3, as DNA: TGTGCCAGTAGGACGACAGGGGGGACTGAAGCTTTCTTT. The chain carries TRBV19 and TRBJ1-1; TRBD1 aligns across 9 bases. The CDR3 covers 13 residues. Germline loops: CDR1 LNHDA, CDR2 SQIVND (reference sequence). J gave up 5 bases and V 6 bases, and 4 bases lay outside the gene matches.

J is TRBJ1-2 and V is TRBV25-1; D is unclear. The germline V gene has CDR1 MGHDK and CDR2 SYGVNS. The CDR3 is 15 amino acids. V was shortened by 4 bases and J by 1 base, with 13 bases between the two germline ends. The CDR3 loop reads CASSGEPRSNYGYTF. CDR3 sequence (DNA): TGTGCCAGCAGTGGCGAGCCACGGAGTAACTATGGCTACACCTTC.

This sequence joins TRBV20-1 and TRBJ1-5; D is ambiguous. The CDR3 length is 15 residues. Per the germline V gene, CDR1 is DFQATT and CDR2 is SNEGSKA (reference sequence). Trimming removed 8 bases at V and 2 bases at J, with 19 bases between. The CDR3 DNA sequence: TGCAGTTCTCTCCCTTCCTCGGGAGGCAATCAGCCCCAGCATTTT. Its translation: CSSLPSSGGNQPQHF.

The chain employs TRBV19 and TRBJ2-2, with 8 bases lining up with TRBD1. The V segment lost 5 bases and the J segment 6 bases; nucleotides outside the gene matches: 23. The CDR3 spans 20 residues. The germline V gene has CDR1 LNHDA and CDR2 SQIVND (reference sequence). The CDR3 region has the DNA TGTGCCAGTAGTTTGCCCAGGGGGCGCCGCGTAAGGGCCAGGCCCGGGGAGCTGTTTTTT. Its translation is CASSLPRGRRVRARPGELFF.

The chain is built from TRBV6-1 and TRBJ1-1; D may be TRBD1 (5 bases). The CDR3 has 12 amino acids. Trimming left V 0 bases short and J 11 bases short, with 10 bases between. Germline V CDR1 and CDR2: MNHNS, SASEGT. The CDR3 protein is CASSEAGAQAFF. In DNA form, the CDR3 reads TGTGCCAGCAGTGAAGCCGGGGCGCAGGCTTTCTTT.

The chain joins TRBV27 to TRBJ1-2; the match to TRBD1 covers 7 bases. The J segment lost 4 bases and the V segment lost 8 bases, leaving 10 bases of the junction unmatched. The CDR3 is made up of 14 amino acids. The germline V gene has CDR1 MNHEY and CDR2 SMNVEV (reference sequence). For the CDR3, the DNA is TGTGCCAGCGGCAACCGGGACAGCTCCTATGGCTACACCTTC. It is translated as CASGNRDSSYGYTF.

This rearrangement joins TRBV6-1 to TRBJ2-5; either TRBD1 or TRBD2 may supply D (5 bases each). V was clipped by 8 bases and J by 4 bases, with 17 bases between them. Per the germline V gene, CDR1 is MNHNS and CDR2 is SASEGT. The length of the CDR3 is 14 residues. The chain's CDR3 is CASFGGSPGETQYF. The CDR3 region has the DNA TGTGCCAGCTTTGGGGGTTCTCCCGGAGAGACCCAGTACTTC.

This chain uses TRBV20-1 with TRBJ1-1; 7 nucleotides align to TRBD1. Germline assignment: CDR1 DFQATT and CDR2 SNEGSKA (reference sequence). This CDR3 comprises 17 residues. V shed 3 bases and J 1 base; nucleotides not matched to a gene: 14. The CDR3 DNA is TGCAGTGCTAGCCCCCGGGGAGGGGGCGCAAGGAACACTGAAGCTTTCTTT. Amino acid sequence: CSASPRGGGARNTEAFF.

CDR3 protein: CASSLVQGIYNEQFF. In DNA, the CDR3 is TGTGCCAGCAGCTTAGTACAGGGGATCTACAATGAGCAGTTCTTC. The V and J genes are TRBV7-9 and TRBJ2-1, with 7 nucleotides matching TRBD1. V lost 1 base and J lost 3; bases outside the gene matches: 3. Germline loops: CDR1 SEHNR, CDR2 FQNEAQ (reference sequence). The CDR3 runs 15 residues. The full variable domain, with the rest looked up from reference TRBV7-9 and TRBJ2-1, is DTGVSQNPRHKITKRGQNVTFRCDPISEHNRLYWYRQTLGQGPEFLTYFQNEAQLEKSRLLSDRFSAERPKGSFSTLEIQRTEQGDSAMYLCASSLVQGIYNEQFFGPGTRLTVL.

The chain has TRBV7-2 and TRBJ1-5; weak D call: TRBD1 (5 bases). Per germline, CDR1 SGHTA and CDR2 FQGNSA. Trimming removed 0 bases at V and 7 bases at J, with 13 bases between. CDR3 length: 15 residues. This CDR3 is CASSLAPGGGQPQHF. The DNA for the CDR3 is TGTGCCAGCAGCTTAGCCCCCGGGGGTGGACAGCCCCAGCATTTT.

The chain links TRBV11-2 to TRBJ2-3; D is undetermined. The CDR3 covers 14 residues. V shed 1 base and J shed 4 bases, with 9 bases lying between them. CDR1 and CDR2 (germline): SGHAT, FQNNGV. This chain's CDR3 is CASSLARFADTQYF. CDR3 bases: TGTGCCAGCAGCTTAGCCCGTTTCGCAGATACGCAGTATTTT.

The chain is built from TRBV14 and TRBJ2-5; no clear D gene. V gave up 2 bases and J gave up 5 bases, with 15 bases separating them. CDR3 length: 15 residues. Germline V gene lookup returns CDR1 SGHDN and CDR2 FVKESK. In nucleotides, the CDR3 is TGTGCCAGCAGCCAACCCTGGACGGTGGGGGAGACCCAGTACTTC. As protein: CASSQPWTVGETQYF.

V and J are TRBV6-1 and TRBJ1-2, with 8 bases aligning to TRBD1. This CDR3 is 15 amino acids long. CDR1 MNHNS and CDR2 SASEGT come from the germline V gene. Trimming cost V 6 bases and J 1 base; bases outside gene matches: 7. The CDR3 sequence: CASRAGQASNYGYTF. The DNA for the CDR3 is TGTGCCAGCAGGGCGGGACAGGCCAGTAACTATGGCTACACCTTC.

This sequence joins TRBV19 and TRBJ2-7; 10 bases are shared with TRBD1. Germline V gene data show CDR1 as LNHDA and CDR2 as SQIVND (reference sequence). CDR3 length: 14 residues. V was pared by 4 bases and J by 4 bases, with 4 bases of the junction left unmatched. The CDR3 DNA is TGTGCCAGTAGTAGGGACAGGGGAGGGTACGAGCAGTACTTC. It encodes CASSRDRGGYEQYF. Together with reference TRBV19 and TRBJ2-7, the CDR3 gives the full variable domain: DGGITQSPKYLFRKEGQNVTLSCEQNLNHDAMYWYRQDPGQGLRLIYYSQIVNDFQKGDIAEGYSVSREKKESFPLTVTSAQKNPTAFYLCASSRDRGGYEQYFGPGTRLTVT.

This clonotype is categorized as medium-sized. Here the CDR3 reads CATSRGEGSYGYTF. Written as DNA, the CDR3 is TGTGCCACCAGCAGAGGGGAGGGAAGCTATGGCTACACCTTC. V gene TRBV15 combines with J gene TRBJ1-2; D not certain. Deletions cut 1 base from V and 4 bases from J, with 10 bases between. This CDR3 is built from 14 residues. Germline CDR1 reads LNHNV; CDR2 reads YYDKDF (reference sequence).

V and J are TRBV2 and TRBJ1-2, with unresolved D. The germline gives CDR1 SNHLY, CDR2 FYNNEI. This CDR3 has 13 residues. The ends were cut back, 0 bases at V and 8 bases at J, with 10 bases in the middle. CDR3 in amino acids: CASSEAQARGYTF. CDR3 coding DNA: TGTGCCAGCAGTGAAGCGCAGGCAAGAGGCTACACCTTC.

This clonotype was observed a few times. The chain recombines TRBV2 with TRBJ1-2; the D is unclear. Trimming removed 6 bases at V and 7 bases at J, with 18 bases between. Germline V lookup: CDR1 SNHLY, CDR2 FYNNEI. This CDR3 spans 14 amino acids. CDR3 protein: CASSLEGGFGGYTF. CDR3 DNA: TGTGCCAGCAGCTTAGAAGGAGGGTTCGGTGGCTACACCTTC.

The chain carries TRBV11-2 and TRBJ2-7; 7 nucleotides align to TRBD1. Losses at the gene ends were 7 bases for V and 3 bases for J; bases not matched to a gene: 9. CDR3 length: 14 residues. Looked up from germline, CDR1 is SGHAT and CDR2 is FQNNGV. The CDR3 region has the DNA TGTGCCAGCACCATCCCAGGGGGTTTCTACGAGCAGTACTTC. It yields the protein CASTIPGGFYEQYF. Looking up the rest from reference TRBV11-2 and TRBJ2-7 gives the full variable domain: EAGVAQSPRYKIIEKRQSVAFWCNPISGHATLYWYQQILGQGPKLLIQFQNNGVVDDSQLPKDRFSAERLKGVDSTLKIQPAKLEDSAVYLCASTIPGGFYEQYFGPGTRLTVT.